The 5 T cell receptor beta chains given below trace back to one sample, sequenced in a study of identical twins. Each CDR3 protein gets one entry after TCRdb re-called the 5' RACE reads with MiXCR. Of 1.5 million to 2 million distinct CDR3 sequences in the sample, under 35% were seen once. The sample was cord blood. The receptor source for this set is a newborn girl in good health.

This clonotype was found a few times. The rearrangement links TRBV14 to TRBJ2-7; D remains ambiguous. V dropped 0 bases and J dropped 3 bases, with 9 bases sitting between them. CDR1 and CDR2 (germline): SGHDN, FVKESK. The CDR3 runs to 14 residues. The CDR3 nucleotides read TGTGCCAGCAGCCAAGAAGACAACTACTACGAGCAGTACTTC. Translation gives CASSQEDNYYEQYF.

In its sample, this clonotype was seen many times. The CDR3 coding sequence is TGTGCCAGCAGTTCTGGCCGTCGCTCCTACGAGCAGTACTTC. Its translation is CASSSGRRSYEQYF. The chain employs TRBV28 and TRBJ2-7; D unclear. The length of the CDR3 is 14 residues. V was clipped by 4 bases and J by 0 bases, with 10 bases between them. Per the germline V gene, CDR1 is MDHEN and CDR2 is SYDVKM. The full variable domain, in which reference TRBV28 and TRBJ2-7 provide the parts outside the CDR3, is DVKVTQSSRYLVKRTGEKVFLECVQDMDHENMFWYRQDPGLGLRLIYFSYDVKMKEKGDIPEGYSVSREKKERFSLILESASTNQTSMYLCASSSGRRSYEQYFGPGTRLTVT.

This chain uses TRBV4-1 with TRBJ2-1; D gene unclear. Germline V gene sequence: CDR1 MGHRA, CDR2 YSYEKL. With 2 bases removed from V and 8 bases from J, the gap between germline ends came to 13 bases. This CDR3 spans 14 amino acids. This chain's CDR3 is CASSQPPGRHEQFF. CDR3 coding DNA: TGCGCCAGCAGCCAACCGCCCGGACGACATGAGCAGTTCTTC.

Comment on this clonotype: Given a much more abundant clone one base away, this may be a read error. The chain combines TRBV6-2 or TRBV6-3 with TRBJ2-1; D is unresolved. Looked up from germline, CDR1 is MNHEY and CDR2 is SVGEGT. The CDR3 has 13 amino acids. V was pared by 2 bases and J by 13 bases, with 15 bases between. The CDR3 sequence is CASSYGPWFNQFF. CDR3 coding DNA: TGTGCCAGCAGTTACGGACCGTGGTTTAACCAGTTCTTC.

This chain connects TRBV6-5 to TRBJ2-1, with TRBD1 matching 8 bases. Germline loops: CDR1 MNHEY, CDR2 SVGAGI. J lost 0 bases, V lost 7 bases, and 5 bases had no gene match. This CDR3 has 15 residues. The CDR3 region is CASTGDRSSYNEQFF. CDR3 nucleotides: TGTGCCAGCACCGGGGACAGGAGCTCCTACAATGAGCAGTTCTTC.